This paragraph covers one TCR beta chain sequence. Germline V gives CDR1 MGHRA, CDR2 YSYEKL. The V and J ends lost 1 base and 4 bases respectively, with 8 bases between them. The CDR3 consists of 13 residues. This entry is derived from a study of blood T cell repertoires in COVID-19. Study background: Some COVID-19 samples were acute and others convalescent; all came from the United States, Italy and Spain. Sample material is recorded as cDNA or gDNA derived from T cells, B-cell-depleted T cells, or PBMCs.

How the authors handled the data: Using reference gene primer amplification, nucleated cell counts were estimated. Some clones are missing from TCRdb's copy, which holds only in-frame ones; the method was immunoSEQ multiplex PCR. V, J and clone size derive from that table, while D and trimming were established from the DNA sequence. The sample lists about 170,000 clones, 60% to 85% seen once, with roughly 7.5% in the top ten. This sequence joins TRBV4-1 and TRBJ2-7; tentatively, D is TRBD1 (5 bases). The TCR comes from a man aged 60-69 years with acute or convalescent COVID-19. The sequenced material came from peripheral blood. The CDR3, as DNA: TGCGCCAGCAGCCAAGGGACAATTTACGAGCAGTACTTC. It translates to CASSQGTIYEQYF.